Sequencing of this T cell receptor (beta chain) was carried out in a study of cytomegalovirus exposure and HLA in healthy donors. Study as a whole: Assignment to the Caucasian-associated ancestry cluster applied to around 80% of the roughly 420 genotyped donors.

The CDR3 length is 14 residues. In germline, CDR1 is SGHTA, CDR2 FQGTGA. With 5 bases removed from V and 0 bases from J, the gap between germline ends came to 10 bases. In the case of this clone: Its antigen is not identified.

The PCR contained 60 Vbeta and 13 Jbeta primers. Profiled with immunoSEQ multiplex PCR; TCRdb holds only in-frame clones, not every one. The sample has over 150,000 clones; almost 80% are singletons. Study observations and caveats: According to a later analysis, most TCR beta chains associated with CMV appeared HLA-restricted.

This clonotype was obtained from a woman aged 50 to 60 in good health and CMV-seronegative. The specimen was PBMCs. V and J are TRBV7-3 and TRBJ1-2; the D gene is possibly TRBD1 (5 bases). The CDR3 reads CASSPTASNYGYTF. DNA for the CDR3: TGTGCCAGCAGCCCGACAGCTTCTAACTATGGCTACACCTTC.